This T cell receptor (beta chain) is from a study of blood T cell repertoires in COVID-19 (dated by TCRdb to about 2020). About the investigation overall: The collaborator samples originated in the United States, Italy and Spain and spanned the acute and convalescent phases of COVID-19. The prospective study material was composed of cDNA or gDNA derived from T cells, B-cell-depleted T cells, or PBMCs. Subjects who had been exposed to COVID-19, were actively infected with it, or had recovered from it provided the deeply sampled blood TCRbeta repertoires that made up the dataset. The repertoires were released in a freely available public database meant as a resource for research on the immune response to SARS-CoV-2. The samples were drawn from two sources: the first 160 participants of the ongoing ImmuneRACE study, and 1,000 to 1,500 subjects contributed by 6 global collaborators. Nearly every sample came with metadata listing a de-identified subject ID, COVID-19 status, age in years and sex. Where HLA class I and class II types were available, the types were taken from metadata supplied by the sample provider, not from assay-based typing. The full study reports these points: The amount of clinical and demographic metadata varied by source and participant and was provided uncurated.

TCRbeta CDR3 regions were amplified from genomic DNA using the immunoSEQ Assay, a bias-controlled multiplex PCR. Regarding the original processing steps: Nucleated cell counts per sample were estimated from amplification of reference gene primers within the assay. To quantify the absolute abundance of each unique TCRbeta CDR3 rearrangement, sequence reads were collapsed and filtered. For each sample, productive Simpson clonality was calculated as the square root of Simpson's diversity index over productive rearrangements. Here the immuneACCESS table is served through TCRdb, limited to in-frame sequences with V and J called. Missing clones are a known gap in these copies; in checked studies unresolved V genes cover under half, and the rest lacks a known reason. That table furnishes V, J and clone size, whereas the DNA furnished D and trimming. The table for this sample lists about 170,000 clones; around 89% of them were counted only once. Roughly 25% of the sample rests with the top ten.

As to this clone: Its antigen specificity is not known. The record has no base qualities; no much larger clone is one base away.

Whole blood was collected in K2EDTA tubes by collaborating institutions according to the institutions' own protocols. Collaborator samples were shipped for TCRbeta analysis as frozen whole blood, isolated PBMCs, or DNA extracted from either sample type. The sequenced sample was peripheral blood. This clonotype was sampled from a man aged 55 to 70 with acute or convalescent COVID-19.

The nucleotides read TGTGCCAGCAGCCTACGCACAGCCAACACTGAAGCTTTCTTT. Its product reads: CASSLRTANTEAFF. The rearranged segments are TRBV3-1 (or the pseudogene TRBV3-2) and TRBJ1-1; no D gene call is confident. Trimming costs V 4 bases and J 2 bases, and their ends lie 11 bases apart. The CDR3 contains 14 residues, cysteine and phenylalanine counted. Only the CDR3 part of the read is kept: 42 bases, read in frame from the first base. The CDR1 and CDR2 encoded by the germline V gene (reference sequence) are LGHDT and YNNKEL.